This T cell receptor beta chain was sequenced during a study of T-cell memory formation after mild COVID-19. TCRdb ran MiXCR on the 5' RACE reads and lists one entry per CDR3 protein. The sample contains around 200,000 distinct CDR3 sequences, under 20% of which appear only once. The V gene's germline CDR1 is MNHNS and CDR2 SASEGT. The CDR3 sequence is 15 residues long. With V trimmed by 4 bases and J by 2 bases, 5 bases remained unmatched. The sample holds a few counts of this clonotype. The rearrangement uses TRBV6-1 and TRBJ1-2; TRBD1 agrees at 9 bases. The clonotype was recovered from a man younger than 35 who had mild COVID-19 (a few samples of this study predate the infection). Cell type and time point are not known. Sequenced: PBMCs or a T cell subset sorted from them (not recorded which). The CDR3 DNA reads TGTGCCAGCAGTGGGGGACAGGGAGGCAACTATGGCTACACCTTC. The encoded protein is CASSGGQGGNYGYTF.